Shown below are 31 T cell receptor beta chains from a single sample sequenced in a study of T cells in women clearing cervical HPV infection. Generated by immunoSEQ multiplex PCR, the TCRdb table keeps only in-frame clones and is missing some. Its table records roughly 20,000 clones. Sequencing was performed on blood buffy coat. These receptors were collected from a woman aged 18 to 75 with a cervical HPV16 infection that either progressed to CIN3+ or cleared (not recorded which).

To note about this clone: The read gets to within 3 residues of the CDR3 end, and the germline J gene fills in the rest. The chain uses TRBV20-1 and TRBJ1-5; TRBD1 agrees at 8 bases. Germline V gene data show CDR1 as DFQATT and CDR2 as SNEGSKA (reference sequence). Trimming cost V 0 bases and J 4 bases; bases outside gene matches: 11. This CDR3 spans 17 amino acids. The CDR3 protein is CSARDGDRPQRNQPQHF. The sequenced part of the CDR3 DNA is TGCAGTGCTAGAGATGGGGACAGGCCCCAGAGAAATCAGCCC.

To note about this clone: The CDR3 end falls 3 residues outside the read, so it is completed with the germline J gene. The gene calls are TRBV5-5 and TRBJ2-1; D ambiguous. Germline V gene sequence: CDR1 SGHKS, CDR2 YYEKEE (reference sequence). This CDR3 is 15 amino acids long. With 2 bases removed from V and 0 bases from J, the gap between germline ends came to 9 bases. Partial CDR3 DNA: TGTGCCAGCAGCTTTGACCCTAGCTCCTACAATGAG. Its translation is CASSFDPSSYNE. The whole CDR3 sequence is CASSFDPSSYNEQFF. The whole variable domain, remainder taken from reference TRBV5-5 and TRBJ2-1, is DAGVTQSPTHLIKTRGQQVTLRCSPISGHKSVSWYQQVLGQGPQFIFQYYEKEERGRGNFPDRFSARQFPNYSSELNVNALLLGDSALYLCASSFDPSSYNEQFFGPGTRLTVL.

As regards this clone: Read sequence stops 3 residues before the CDR3 end, and the germline J gene provides the missing end. This chain joins TRBV10-1 and TRBJ2-1; 9 bases agree with TRBD2. V lost 0 bases and J lost 8; bases outside the gene matches: 8. CDR1 and CDR2 from the germline V gene are WNHNN and SYGVQD (reference sequence). The CDR3 loop spans 16 amino acids. CDR3 bases read: TGCGCCAGCAGTGAGTCTAGGCTAGCGGGATGGGATGAG. Encoded protein: CASSESRLAGWDE. The whole CDR3 is CASSESRLAGWDEQFF.

On this clone: The read ends 3 residues early relative to the CDR3; the germline J gene fills the gap. This chain uses TRBV7-6 with TRBJ1-2; possibly TRBD1 for D (5 bases). Germline V CDR1 and CDR2: SGHVS, FNYEAQ. CDR3 length: 13 amino acids. The CDR3 loop reads CASSLGGQDDYTF. Incomplete CDR3 DNA: TGTGCCAGCAGCTTAGGGGGCCAAGATGAC.

On this clone: The CDR3 end falls 3 residues outside the read, so it is completed with the germline J gene. The chain carries TRBV19 and TRBJ2-5; weak D call: TRBD1 (5 bases). The germline V gene has CDR1 LNHDA and CDR2 SQIVND (reference sequence). The CDR3 spans 13 residues. V lost 5 bases to trimming and J lost 2 bases, with 9 bases between them. CDR3 protein: CASSVRQQETQYF. CDR3 DNA, as far as it was read: TGTGCCAGTAGTGTCAGACAGCAAGAGACC.

For this clone: The read finishes 3 residues shy of the CDR3 end, and the germline J gene is used to complete it. The J gene is TRBJ2-1, the V gene TRBV29-1; 8 nucleotides agree with TRBD1. The CDR3 spans 12 residues. V shed 7 bases, J shed 8 bases, and the junction held 7 bases outside the gene matches. Germline V gives CDR1 SQVTM, CDR2 ANQGSEA. The CDR3 protein is CSADRAHDEQFF. The CDR3 bases that were read are TGCAGCGCGGACAGGGCCCATGATGAG.

CDR3 DNA, as far as it was read: TGCGCCAGCAGCCAAGAAGACAGGTTGTACGAG. This gives the protein CASSQEDRLYE. The entire CDR3 reads CASSQEDRLYEQYF. The rearrangement uses TRBV4-1 and TRBJ2-7; D is perhaps TRBD1 (6 bases). The read ends 3 residues shy of where the CDR3 ends; the end is completed using the germline J gene. CDR3 size: 14 residues. Trimming cost V 0 bases and J 4 bases, with 10 bases left between them. In germline, CDR1 is MGHRA, CDR2 YSYEKL.

Its frequency marks this clone as medium-sized. The read falls 3 residues short of the CDR3 end, and the missing part is taken from the germline J gene. This chain connects TRBV7-8 to TRBJ1-2; 8 bases are a match to TRBD1. The CDR3 loop spans 15 amino acids. V gave up 2 bases and J gave up 1 base; unmatched junction bases: 3. Germline V gene lookup returns CDR1 SGHVS and CDR2 FQNEAQ. Incomplete CDR3 DNA: TGTGCCAGCAGCTTAACAGGACAGGGTAACTATGGC. Amino acid sequence: CASSLTGQGNYG. Given in full, the CDR3 is CASSLTGQGNYGYTF.

As concerns this clone: The read is 3 residues too short to cover the CDR3 end, so that end is filled in from the germline J gene. The V gene is TRBV7-2, the J gene TRBJ1-1, with a weak D call TRBD1 (5 bases). CDR3 size: 13 residues. Germline CDR1 and CDR2: SGHTA and FQGNSA. CDR3 protein: CASSSTRGSAAFF. The CDR3 DNA, read in part, is TGTGCCAGCAGCTCAACCCGGGGGAGCGCA.

This clone is deemed medium-sized (0.01 to 0.1%) by its frequency. At one boundary the junction diverges from the germline segment, which might be a read error. With the read ending 3 residues before the CDR3 end, the germline J gene is used to fill in that end. The chain combines TRBV6-4 with TRBJ2-1; 8 bases are a match to TRBD2. Germline V gene sequence: CDR1 MRHNA, CDR2 SNTAGT. CDR3 length: 14 amino acids. This CDR3 is CAGSSGKDYNEQFF. The sequenced CDR3 bases are TGTGCCGGCAGTAGCGGGAAGGACTACAATGAG.

Points on this clone: The read gets to within 3 residues of the CDR3 end, and the germline J gene fills in the rest. The rearrangement links TRBV5-5 to TRBJ2-3; 8 nucleotides line up with TRBD1. Losses at the gene ends were 4 bases for V and 0 bases for J; bases not matched to a gene: 4. The CDR3 totals 15 residues. Germline values: CDR1 SGHKS, CDR2 YYEKEE (reference sequence). The sequenced CDR3 bases are TGTGCCAGCAGCAAGGGACAGGTTAGCACAGATACG. This gives the protein CASSKGQVSTDT. The whole CDR3 reads CASSKGQVSTDTQYF.

As regards this clone: The CDR3 end lies 3 residues beyond the end of the read and is filled in from the germline J gene. The V gene is TRBV6-1, the J gene TRBJ1-2; TRBD1 aligns across 7 bases. The CDR3 has 15 amino acids. V lost 0 bases and J lost 5; bases outside the gene matches: 6. Per germline, CDR1 MNHNS and CDR2 SASEGT. The CDR3 DNA, read in part, is TGTGCCAGCAGTGAAGCGTGGACAGGCTTTTATGGC. This encodes CASSEAWTGFYG. Given in full, the CDR3 is CASSEAWTGFYGYTF.

As to this clone: The read finishes 3 residues shy of the CDR3 end, and the germline J gene is used to complete it. The chain combines TRBV6-1 with TRBJ1-3, with TRBD1 identical over 7 bases. There are 14 residues in the CDR3. The germline V gene has CDR1 MNHNS and CDR2 SASEGT. The J segment lost 4 bases and the V segment lost 4 bases, leaving 4 bases of the junction unmatched. The covered CDR3 bases are TGTGCCAGCAGTGTAGGGGACAGAGGAAACACC. As protein: CASSVGDRGNT. The full-length CDR3 reads as CASSVGDRGNTIYF.

As to this clone: With the read ending 3 residues before the CDR3 end, the germline J gene is used to fill in that end. V is TRBV2 and J is TRBJ2-1; 8 bases line up with TRBD2. The CDR3 consists of 13 residues. Germline CDR1 reads SNHLY; CDR2 reads FYNNEI. Trimming took 7 bases from V and 6 from J; bases not matched to a gene: 5. CDR3 in amino acids: CASKERESNEQFF. Incomplete CDR3 DNA: TGTGCCAGCAAGGAGCGGGAGAGCAATGAG.

About this clone itself: The read halts 3 residues ahead of the CDR3 end, with the missing end drawn from the germline J gene. The chain recombines TRBV14 with TRBJ1-6; D is possibly TRBD1 (5 bases). The germline gives CDR1 SGHDN, CDR2 FVKESK. With 0 bases removed from V and 9 bases from J, the gap between germline ends came to 12 bases. The CDR3 spans 15 residues. The sequenced part of the CDR3 DNA is TGTGCCAGCAGCCAAGAGATGGGGGGTGGTTCACCC. Its protein is CASSQEMGGGSP. The whole CDR3 protein is CASSQEMGGGSPLHF. Based on the CDR3 plus reference TRBV14 and TRBJ1-6, the full variable domain is EAGVTQFPSHSVIEKGQTVTLRCDPISGHDNLYWYRRVMGKEIKFLLHFVKESKQDESGMPNNRFLAERTGGTYSTLKVQPAELEDSGVYFCASSQEMGGGSPLHFGNGTRLTVT.

As regards this clone: The read comes to an end 3 residues before the CDR3 does, leaving the germline J gene to fill in the end. The rearrangement uses TRBV28 and TRBJ2-4; tentatively, D is TRBD2 (6 bases). Germline-derived CDR1 and CDR2 are MDHEN and SYDVKM. Trimming shortened V by 4 bases and J by 0 bases, and 10 bases separated the two germline ends. The CDR3 totals 15 residues. CDR3 sequence: CASSSLGGAKNIQYF. The DNA read from the CDR3 is TGTGCCAGCAGTTCCCTGGGGGGAGCCAAAAACATT.

In the case of this clone: The read is 3 residues too short to cover the CDR3 end, so that end is filled in from the germline J gene. The V and J genes are TRBV2 and TRBJ2-4, with TRBD1 matching 12 bases. The germline V gene encodes CDR1 SNHLY and CDR2 FYNNEI. This CDR3 comprises 15 residues. The part of the CDR3 DNA that was read is TGTGCCAGCAGTGCGGGACAGGGGGCGTTCTATGGT. Its translation is CASSAGQGAFYG. The entire CDR3 is CASSAGQGAFYGQYF.

The CDR3 sequence: CASSIDLSQPQHF. CDR3 DNA, as far as it was read: TGTGCCAGTAGTATAGATCTTAGTCAGCCC. This chain joins TRBV19 and TRBJ1-5; D gene ambiguous. The missing CDR3 end, 3 residues past where the read stops, is filled in from the germline J gene. CDR1 is LNHDA and CDR2 is SQIVND in the germline V gene (reference sequence). The CDR3 has 13 amino acids. Trimming shortened V by 0 bases and J by 6 bases, and 6 bases separated the two germline ends.

CDR3 DNA (partial): TGCGCCAGCGGACTGGAGGGAAGCGGGGGC. It is translated as CASGLEGSGG. The whole CDR3 sequence reads CASGLEGSGGYTF. The chain uses TRBV4-1 and TRBJ1-2; unclear D gene. Read data end 3 residues before the CDR3 end; the end is taken from the germline J gene. This CDR3 spans 13 amino acids. The germline V gene has CDR1 MGHRA and CDR2 YSYEKL.

Concerning this clone itself: The read terminates 3 residues before the CDR3 end, so the remaining end is supplied by the germline J gene. This sequence joins TRBV28 and TRBJ1-4; 7 positions agree with TRBD1. This CDR3 is built from 15 residues. V lost 5 bases and J lost 5; bases outside the gene matches: 8. CDR1 MDHEN and CDR2 SYDVKM come from the germline V gene. Here the CDR3 reads CASSLLGQLNEKLFF. CDR3 bases read: TGTGCCAGCAGTCTGCTGGGACAGCTAAATGAAAAA.

The sequenced CDR3 bases are TGTGCCTGGACAGGGAACTCCTATAATTCACCC. Translated, it gives CAWTGNSYNSP. The entire CDR3 sequence reads CAWTGNSYNSPLHF. This chain links TRBV30 with TRBJ1-6; possible D gene TRBD1, 5 bases. The read terminates 3 residues before the CDR3 end, so the remaining end is supplied by the germline J gene. V lost 4 bases, J lost 0 bases, and 7 bases lay in between. This CDR3 region has 14 residues. Germline V CDR1 and CDR2: GTSNPN, SVGIG (reference sequence).

A note on this clone: With the read ending 3 residues before the CDR3 end, the germline J gene is used to fill in that end. J is TRBJ1-5 and V is TRBV19; no reliable D call. There are 15 residues in the CDR3. V lost 3 bases and J lost 5, with 14 bases in between. Germline values: CDR1 LNHDA, CDR2 SQIVND (reference sequence). The CDR3 reads CASSIERSPHQPQHF. The sequenced CDR3 bases are TGTGCCAGTAGTATCGAGCGGTCTCCCCATCAGCCC.

To note about this clone: The CDR3 extends 3 residues past the end of the read, so its final part is completed from the germline J gene. The rearrangement links TRBV7-3 to TRBJ1-1; 12 nucleotides align to TRBD1. J lost 6 bases, V lost 5 bases, and 4 bases had no gene match. Germline V lookup: CDR1 SGHTA, CDR2 FQGTGA. This CDR3 is built from 14 residues. CDR3 residues: CASSRGQGAAEAFF. The part of the CDR3 DNA that was read is TGTGCCAGCAGCAGGGGACAGGGGGCCGCTGAA.

A remark on this clone: The DNA ends 3 residues before the CDR3 does, and the rest of the CDR3 is filled in from the germline J gene. The J gene is TRBJ2-3, the V gene TRBV4-1; maybe TRBD2 (6 bases). The CDR3 consists of 13 residues. Germline V lookup: CDR1 MGHRA, CDR2 YSYEKL. CDR3: CASSLGLQETQYF. CDR3 bases read: TGCGCCAGCAGCCTTGGACTACAAGAGACG.

Turning to this clone: The CDR3 end is not reached by the read, which stops 3 residues before it; the germline J gene fills it in. The rearrangement joins TRBV19 to TRBJ2-3; 8 positions agree with TRBD1. Germline values: CDR1 LNHDA, CDR2 SQIVND (reference sequence). This CDR3 is 15 amino acids long. The CDR3 bases that were read are TGTGCCAGTAGTATAGGGACAGGGTTCTTGGAGACG. It specifies CASSIGTGFLET. The entire CDR3 is CASSIGTGFLETQYF. The full variable domain, in which reference TRBV19 and TRBJ2-3 provide the parts outside the CDR3, is DGGITQSPKYLFRKEGQNVTLSCEQNLNHDAMYWYRQDPGQGLRLIYYSQIVNDFQKGDIAEGYSVSREKKESFPLTVTSAQKNPTAFYLCASSIGTGFLETQYFGPGTRLTVL.

This CDR3 reads CAWSHRVTGEQYF. The part of the CDR3 DNA that was read is TGTGCCTGGAGTCACAGGGTTACGGGCGAG. The J gene is TRBJ2-7, the V gene TRBV30, with D possibly TRBD1 on 6 matching bases. The read ends 3 residues early relative to the CDR3; the germline J gene fills the gap. The CDR3 loop spans 13 amino acids. CDR1 is GTSNPN and CDR2 is SVGIG in the germline V gene (reference sequence). The V end lost 2 bases, the J end lost 6 bases, and 14 bases lay between the germline ends.

With regard to this clone: The read ends 3 residues before the CDR3 terminus; that terminus is restored from the germline J gene. The rearrangement links TRBV5-1 to TRBJ2-3; possibly TRBD2 for D (6 bases). Germline V lookup: CDR1 SGHRS, CDR2 YFSETQ. This CDR3 has 14 amino acids. The CDR3 bases that were read are TGCGCCAGCAGCCTCCGGGACTTCTGGGAGACG. It translates to CASSLRDFWET. Given in full, the CDR3 is CASSLRDFWETQYF. Based on the CDR3 plus reference TRBV5-1 and TRBJ2-3, the full variable domain is KAGVTQTPRYLIKTRGQQVTLSCSPISGHRSVSWYQQTPGQGLQFLFEYFSETQRNKGNFPGRFSGRQFSNSRSEMNVSTLELGDSALYLCASSLRDFWETQYFGPGTRLTVL.

The DNA read from the CDR3 is TGTGCCAGCAGCTATCCGGGACAAGAA. This encodes CASSYPGQE. The whole CDR3 protein reads CASSYPGQEAFF. The gene calls are TRBV5-6 and TRBJ1-1, with D perhaps TRBD1 (6 bases). The read falls 3 residues short of the CDR3 end, and the missing part is taken from the germline J gene. Germline assignment: CDR1 SGHDT and CDR2 YYEEEE. The CDR3 has 12 residues.

Concerning this clone: The read falls 3 residues short of the CDR3 end, and the missing part is taken from the germline J gene. This chain connects TRBV7-9 to TRBJ2-2; D possibly corresponds to TRBD1 (5 bases). The germline V gene has CDR1 SEHNR and CDR2 FQNEAQ (reference sequence). V was shortened by 6 bases and J by 7 bases, with 15 bases between the two germline ends. This CDR3 is 14 amino acids long. The CDR3 reads CASRASGSFGELFF. Partial CDR3 DNA: TGTGCCAGCAGGGCCTCAGGGTCTTTCGGGGAG.

For this clone: The read gets to within 3 residues of the CDR3 end, and the germline J gene fills in the rest. The rearrangement links TRBV5-4 to TRBJ2-7; 9 nucleotides line up with TRBD1. V gave up 3 bases and J gave up 3 bases; unmatched junction bases: 4. The CDR3 extends over 14 amino acids. Germline CDR1 reads SGHNT; CDR2 reads YYREEE (reference sequence). CDR3 DNA (partial): TGTGCCAGCAGCTCCGACAGGGGGGACTACGAG. Translating gives CASSSDRGDYE. The entire CDR3 protein is CASSSDRGDYEQYF. Looking up the rest from reference TRBV5-4 and TRBJ2-7 gives the full variable domain: ETGVTQSPTHLIKTRGQQVTLRCSSQSGHNTVSWYQQALGQGPQFIFQYYREEENGRGNFPPRFSGLQFPNYSSELNVNALELDDSALYLCASSSDRGDYEQYFGPGTRLTVT.

On this clone: The read comes to an end 3 residues before the CDR3 does, leaving the germline J gene to fill in the end. The chain links TRBV5-1 to TRBJ1-4; D may be TRBD1 (5 bases). Trimming took 2 bases from V and 7 from J, leaving 12 bases between them. Per germline, CDR1 SGHRS and CDR2 YFSETQ. This CDR3 contains 14 residues. The CDR3 reads CASSFQGISEKLFF. CDR3 DNA, as far as it was read: TGCGCCAGCAGCTTCCAGGGAATAAGTGAAAAA.